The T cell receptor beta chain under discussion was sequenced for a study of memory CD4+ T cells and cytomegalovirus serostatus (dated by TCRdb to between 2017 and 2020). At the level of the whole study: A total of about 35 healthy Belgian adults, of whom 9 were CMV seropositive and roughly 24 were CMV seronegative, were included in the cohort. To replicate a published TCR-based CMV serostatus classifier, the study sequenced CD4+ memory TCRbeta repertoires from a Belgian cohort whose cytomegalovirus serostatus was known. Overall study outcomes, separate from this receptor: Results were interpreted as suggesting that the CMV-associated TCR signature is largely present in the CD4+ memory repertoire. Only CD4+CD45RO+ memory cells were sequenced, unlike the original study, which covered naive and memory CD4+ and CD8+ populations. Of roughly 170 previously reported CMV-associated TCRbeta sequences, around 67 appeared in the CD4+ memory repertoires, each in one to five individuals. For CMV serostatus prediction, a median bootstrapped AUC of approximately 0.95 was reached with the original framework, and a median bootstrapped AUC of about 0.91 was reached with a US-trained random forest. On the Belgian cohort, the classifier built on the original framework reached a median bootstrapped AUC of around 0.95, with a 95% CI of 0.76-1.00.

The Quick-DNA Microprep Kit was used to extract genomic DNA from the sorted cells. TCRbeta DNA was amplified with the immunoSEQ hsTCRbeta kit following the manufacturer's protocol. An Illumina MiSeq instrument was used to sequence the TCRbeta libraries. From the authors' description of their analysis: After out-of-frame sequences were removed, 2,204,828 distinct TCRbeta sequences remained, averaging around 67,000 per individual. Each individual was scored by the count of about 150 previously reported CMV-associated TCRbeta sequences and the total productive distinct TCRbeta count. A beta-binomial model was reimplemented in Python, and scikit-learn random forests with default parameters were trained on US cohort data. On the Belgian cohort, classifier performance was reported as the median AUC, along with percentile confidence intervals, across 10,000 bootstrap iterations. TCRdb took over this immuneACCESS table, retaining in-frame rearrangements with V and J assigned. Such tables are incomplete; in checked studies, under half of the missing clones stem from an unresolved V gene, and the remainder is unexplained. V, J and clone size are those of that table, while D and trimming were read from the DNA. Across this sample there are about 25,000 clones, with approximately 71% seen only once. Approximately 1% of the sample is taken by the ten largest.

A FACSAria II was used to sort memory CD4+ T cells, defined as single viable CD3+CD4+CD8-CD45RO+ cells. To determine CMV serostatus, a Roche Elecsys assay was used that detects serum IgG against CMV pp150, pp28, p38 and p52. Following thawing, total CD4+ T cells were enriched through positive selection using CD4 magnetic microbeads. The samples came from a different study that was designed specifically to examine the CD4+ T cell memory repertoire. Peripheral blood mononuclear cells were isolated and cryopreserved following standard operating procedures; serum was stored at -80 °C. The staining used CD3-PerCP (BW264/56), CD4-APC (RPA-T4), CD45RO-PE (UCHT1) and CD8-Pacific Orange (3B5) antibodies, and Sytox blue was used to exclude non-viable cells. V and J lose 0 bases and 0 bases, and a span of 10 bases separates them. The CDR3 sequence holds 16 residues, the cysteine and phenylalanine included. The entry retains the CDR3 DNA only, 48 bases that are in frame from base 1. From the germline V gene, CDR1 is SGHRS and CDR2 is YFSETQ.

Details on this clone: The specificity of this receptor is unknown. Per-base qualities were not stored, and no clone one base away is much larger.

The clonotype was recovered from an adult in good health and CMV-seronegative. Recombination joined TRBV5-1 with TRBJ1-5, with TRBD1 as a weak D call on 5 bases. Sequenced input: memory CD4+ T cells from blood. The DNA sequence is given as TGCGCCAGCAGCTTGGGCCCAGGGAATAGCAATCAGCCCCAGCATTTT. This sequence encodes CASSLGPGNSNQPQHF. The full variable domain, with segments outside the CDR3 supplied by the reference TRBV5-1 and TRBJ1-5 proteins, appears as KAGVTQTPRYLIKTRGQQVTLSCSPISGHRSVSWYQQTPGQGLQFLFEYFSETQRNKGNFPGRFSGRQFSNSRSEMNVSTLELGDSALYLCASSLGPGNSNQPQHFGDGTRLSIL.